These T cell receptor beta chains were read from a single sample in a study of cytomegalovirus exposure and HLA in healthy donors. The protocol was immunoSEQ multiplex PCR, while the TCRdb copy is restricted to in-frame clones and leaves out a portion. The sample consists of about 220,000 clones, 76% of them appearing once. What was sequenced was PBMCs. These TCRs come from a man aged 18 to 29 in good health and CMV-seronegative. CDR3s include the opening cysteine and the closing phenylalanine or tryptophan. D genes are given only for firm matches. Only part of the rows carry a size: once, few, many, or a class if the clone is expanded.

size	D	V	J	DNA	CDR3
-	-	TRBV27	TRBJ1-1	TGTGCCAGCAGCCCCGGGGGGGGACCGAACACTGAAGCTTTCTTT	CASSPGGGPNTEAFF
few	TRBD1	TRBV28	TRBJ1-5	TGTGCCAGCAGTTTAGGACAGGGACGTCAGCCCCAGCATTTT	CASSLGQGRQPQHF
-	-	TRBV7-2	TRBJ1-2	TGTGCCAGCAGCTCCCGCCACGGGGACATCTATGGCTACACCTTC	CASSSRHGDIYGYTF
few	TRBD2	TRBV7-9	TRBJ2-3	TGTTCCAGCAGCTTTAAGTCCCCAGCGGGAGCCAAAGATACGCAGTATTTT	CSSSFKSPAGAKDTQYF
-	TRBD1	TRBV10-3	TRBJ2-7	TGTGCCATCAGGGGACAGGGGGACTACGAGCAGTACTTC	CAIRGQGDYEQYF
-	TRBD1	TRBV19	TRBJ2-6	TGTGCCAGTAATGGGGACAGGTGGACGTCTGGGGCCAACGTCCTGACTTTC	CASNGDRWTSGANVLTF
-	-	TRBV5-6	TRBJ1-2	TGTGCCAGCAGCTTGGGGGGCTCCTATGGCTACACCTTC	CASSLGGSYGYTF
-	-	TRBV18	TRBJ1-1	TGTGCCAGCTCACCAGTGCTGGGGGCAAGGGACACTGAAGCTTTCTTT	CASSPVLGARDTEAFF
-	-	TRBV15	TRBJ1-4	TGTGCCACCAGCAGAGATCTCGGTAATGAAAAACTGTTTTTT	CATSRDLGNEKLFF
-	-	TRBV9	TRBJ1-2	TGTGCCAGCAGCGGCGGGGCCAGGTTCCTTACTAACTATGGCTACACCTTC	CASSGGARFLTNYGYTF
-	-	TRBV5-6	TRBJ1-3	TGTGCCAGCACCCACCTAGGGGGAGAAGGAAACACCATATATTTT	CASTHLGGEGNTIYF
-	TRBD1	TRBV7-8	TRBJ2-2	TGTGCCAGCAGCTCCCGTGAGACAGGGATCTACACGAACACCGGGGAGCTGTTTTTT	CASSSRETGIYTNTGELFF
-	-	TRBV11-2	TRBJ2-7	TGTGCCAGCAACGGAGTAGGCGCAGCCTACGAGCAGTACTTC	CASNGVGAAYEQYF
-	TRBD1	TRBV30	TRBJ1-6	TGTGCCTGGAATACGGGACAGGGGAGATCACCCCTCCACTTT	CAWNTGQGRSPLHF
-	TRBD1	TRBV27	TRBJ1-6	TGTGCCAGCGGGAAAGGCTGGACAGGGGACGTTAATTCACCCCTCCACTTT	CASGKGWTGDVNSPLHF
-	TRBD1	TRBV29-1	TRBJ1-1	TGCAGCGTTGAAGGAAGGGGACAGGGGAACACTGAAGCTTTCTTT	CSVEGRGQGNTEAFF
-	TRBD2	TRBV19	TRBJ2-1	TGTGCCAGTAGTAACCCCCGGGGAAGCGGGAGGGTCAATGAGCAGTTCTTC	CASSNPRGSGRVNEQFF
-	-	TRBV7-3	TRBJ1-3	TGTGCCAGCAGCCCTGGGGGGGCAGGCGCCTCTGGAAACACCATATATTTT	CASSPGGAGASGNTIYF
-	-	TRBV20-1	TRBJ1-1	TGCAGTGCTAGAGCCAGGGCTGAAGCTTTCTTT	CSARARAEAFF
-	TRBD1	TRBV19	TRBJ1-5	TGTGCCAGTCTCGACAGGGGCAATCAGCCCCAGCATTTT	CASLDRGNQPQHF
-	-	TRBV11-2	TRBJ1-3	TGTGCCAGCAGCTTAGATAGGGGTGGAAACACCATATATTTT	CASSLDRGGNTIYF
-	-	TRBV9	TRBJ1-3	TGTGCCAGCAGCGCAGGCTACTCTGGAAACACCATATATTTT	CASSAGYSGNTIYF
-	-	TRBV5-4	TRBJ2-2	TGTGCCAGCAGCTCCGACTCGAACACCGGGGAGCTGTTTTTT	CASSSDSNTGELFF
-	-	TRBV18	TRBJ2-7	TGTGCCAGCTCACCTAGCGGAGTCTACGAGCAGTACTTC	CASSPSGVYEQYF
once	-	TRBV25-1	TRBJ2-1	TGTGCCAGCAGTGTCTTTAATGAGCAGTTCTTC	CASSVFNEQFF
-	-	TRBV27	TRBJ1-2	TGTGCCAGCAGTTCGTGGAGTAGCTTTAACCATGGCTACACCTTC	CASSSWSSFNHGYTF
-	TRBD1	TRBV11-2	TRBJ2-1	TGTGCCAGCAGCTTAAGACAGGGGGCGAGGAATGAGCAGTTCTTC	CASSLRQGARNEQFF
few	-	TRBV15	TRBJ2-6	TGTGCCACCAGCAGAGGCGGGGTCGGTGGGGCCAACGTCCTGACTTTC	CATSRGGVGGANVLTF
few	-	TRBV6-5	TRBJ1-2	TGTGCCAGCAGTTACTCGGGGGGGGATGGCTACACCTTC	CASSYSGGDGYTF
few	-	TRBV10-3	TRBJ1-4	TGTGCCATCAGTGACAGCGCAACTAATGAAAAACTGTTTTTT	CAISDSATNEKLFF
-	-	TRBV5-5	TRBJ1-1	TGTGCCAGCAGCCCTATGGGGGCCCAAGGAGGAGCTTTCTTT	CASSPMGAQGGAFF
-	-	TRBV5-1	TRBJ2-3	TGCGCCAGCAGCTTGTGGAGCGGGTCTAGCACAGATACGCAGTATTTT	CASSLWSGSSTDTQYF
once	TRBD1	TRBV27	TRBJ1-5	TGTGCCAGCAGTTCGGGACAGGGGGCCGGTCAGCCCCAGCATTTT	CASSSGQGAGQPQHF
-	TRBD2	TRBV30	TRBJ2-3	TGTGCCTGGAATGGGGTAGCGGGACGGGGGGATACGCAGTATTTT	CAWNGVAGRGDTQYF
-	-	TRBV6-1	TRBJ1-2	TGTGCCAGCAGCATGAACCTAGGGGCGCCCTATGGCTACACCTTC	CASSMNLGAPYGYTF
few	TRBD2	TRBV7-9	TRBJ2-1	TGTGCCAGCAGTAACAGTACCCAGGGGGTGCTAGCGGGAGAAGGGGAAAAGTTCTTC	CASSNSTQGVLAGEGEKFF
-	TRBD2	TRBV5-1	TRBJ2-1	TGCGCCAGCAGATTTACTAGCGACCGCTCCTACAATGAGCAGTTCTTC	CASRFTSDRSYNEQFF
few	-	TRBV7-3	TRBJ2-3	TGTGCCAGCAGCAACCGGTTTCATGATACGCAGTATTTT	CASSNRFHDTQYF
few	TRBD2	TRBV2	TRBJ2-1	TGTGCCAGCAGTGCACTAGCGGGAGGGGGCAATGAGCAGTTCTTC	CASSALAGGGNEQFF
-	TRBD1	TRBV30	TRBJ1-1	TGTGCCTTAGCCGGGACAGGGCACTATAAAGCTGAAGCTTTCTTT	CALAGTGHYKAEAFF